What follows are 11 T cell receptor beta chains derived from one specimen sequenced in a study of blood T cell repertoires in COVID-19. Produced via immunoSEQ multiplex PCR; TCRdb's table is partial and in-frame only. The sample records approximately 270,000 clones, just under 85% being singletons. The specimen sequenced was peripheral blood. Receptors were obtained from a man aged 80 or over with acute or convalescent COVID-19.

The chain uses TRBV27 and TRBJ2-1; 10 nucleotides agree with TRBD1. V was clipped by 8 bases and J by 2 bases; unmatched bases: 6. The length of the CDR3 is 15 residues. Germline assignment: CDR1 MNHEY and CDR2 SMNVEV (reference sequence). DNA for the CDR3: TGTGCCAGCTGTACCGGGACAGGGGCCTACAATGAGCAGTTCTTC. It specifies CASCTGTGAYNEQFF.

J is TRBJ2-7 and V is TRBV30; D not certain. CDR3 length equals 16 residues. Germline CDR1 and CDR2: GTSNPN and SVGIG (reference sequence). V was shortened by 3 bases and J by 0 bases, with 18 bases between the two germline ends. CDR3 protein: CAWSRRAQRSSYEQYF. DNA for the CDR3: TGTGCCTGGAGCCGAAGAGCGCAGCGCAGCTCCTACGAGCAGTACTTC. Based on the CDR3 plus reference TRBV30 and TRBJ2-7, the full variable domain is SQTIHQWPATLVQPVGSPLSLECTVEGTSNPNLYWYRQAAGRGLQLLFYSVGIGQISSEVPQNLSASRPQDRQFILSSKKLLLSDSGFYLCAWSRRAQRSSYEQYFGPGTRLTVT.

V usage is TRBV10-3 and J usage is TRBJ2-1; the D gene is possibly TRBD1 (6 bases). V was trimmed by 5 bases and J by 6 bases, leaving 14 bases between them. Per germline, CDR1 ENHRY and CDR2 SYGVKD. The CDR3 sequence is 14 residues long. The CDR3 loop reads CAISPRDTSNEQFF. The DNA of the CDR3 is TGTGCCATCAGTCCCCGGGACACTTCCAATGAGCAGTTCTTC.

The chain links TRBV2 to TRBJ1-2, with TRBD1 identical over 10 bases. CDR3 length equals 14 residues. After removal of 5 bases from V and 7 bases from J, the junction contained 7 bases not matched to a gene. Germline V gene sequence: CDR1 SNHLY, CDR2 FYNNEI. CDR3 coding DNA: TGTGCCAGCAGTCAAAGACAGGGGGCAGCTGGCTACACCTTC. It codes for CASSQRQGAAGYTF.

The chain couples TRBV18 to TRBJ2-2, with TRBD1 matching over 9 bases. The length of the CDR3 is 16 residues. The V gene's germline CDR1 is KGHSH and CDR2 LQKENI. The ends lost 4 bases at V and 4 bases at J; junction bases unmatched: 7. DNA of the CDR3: TGTGCCAGCTCACACCCGGGACAGGGTTTCACCGGGGAGCTGTTTTTT. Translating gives CASSHPGQGFTGELFF.

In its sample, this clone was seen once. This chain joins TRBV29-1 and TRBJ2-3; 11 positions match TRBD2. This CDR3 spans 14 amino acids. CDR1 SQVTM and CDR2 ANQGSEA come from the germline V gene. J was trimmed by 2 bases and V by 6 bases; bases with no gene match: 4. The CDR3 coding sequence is TGCAGCGTCTTTAGCGGGAGGGCCACAGATACGCAGTATTTT. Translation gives CSVFSGRATDTQYF.

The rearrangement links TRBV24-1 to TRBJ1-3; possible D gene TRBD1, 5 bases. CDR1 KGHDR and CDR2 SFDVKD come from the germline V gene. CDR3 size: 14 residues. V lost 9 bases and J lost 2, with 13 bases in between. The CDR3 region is CATAGPLAGNTIYF. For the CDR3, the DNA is TGTGCCACCGCAGGGCCTCTGGCTGGAAACACCATATATTTT.

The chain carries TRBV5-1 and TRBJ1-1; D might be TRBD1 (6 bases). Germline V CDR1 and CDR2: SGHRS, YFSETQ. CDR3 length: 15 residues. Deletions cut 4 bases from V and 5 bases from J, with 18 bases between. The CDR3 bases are TGCGCCAGCAGCCAAAGCGGGACAAGGAAAACTGAAGCTTTCTTT. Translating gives CASSQSGTRKTEAFF.

In DNA, the CDR3 is TGTGCCAGCAGTTTGAGGAACGAGCAGTACTTC. Its protein is CASSLRNEQYF. The gene calls are TRBV12-3 or TRBV12-4 and TRBJ2-7, with D hard to call. Between the trimmed V and J ends, which lost 3 bases and 5 bases, there was a span of 5 bases. The CDR3 contains 11 residues.

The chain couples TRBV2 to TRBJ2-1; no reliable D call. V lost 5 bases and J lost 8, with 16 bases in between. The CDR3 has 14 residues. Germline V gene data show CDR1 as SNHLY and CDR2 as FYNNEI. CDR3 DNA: TGTGCCAGCAGTCCCTCGCAGGTTATCGATGAGCAGTTCTTC. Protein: CASSPSQVIDEQFF. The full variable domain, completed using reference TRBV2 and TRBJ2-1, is EPEVTQTPSHQVTQMGQEVILRCVPISNHLYFYWYRQILGQKVEFLVSFYNNEISEKSEIFDDQFSVERPDGSNFTLKIRSTKLEDSAMYFCASSPSQVIDEQFFGPGTRLTVL.

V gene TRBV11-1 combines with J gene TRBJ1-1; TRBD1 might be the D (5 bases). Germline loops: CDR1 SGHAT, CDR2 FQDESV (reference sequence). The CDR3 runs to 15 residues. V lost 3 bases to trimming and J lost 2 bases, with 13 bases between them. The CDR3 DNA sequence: TGTGCCAGCAGCTTGGGTGGCAGGGCTAACACTGAAGCTTTCTTT. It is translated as CASSLGGRANTEAFF.